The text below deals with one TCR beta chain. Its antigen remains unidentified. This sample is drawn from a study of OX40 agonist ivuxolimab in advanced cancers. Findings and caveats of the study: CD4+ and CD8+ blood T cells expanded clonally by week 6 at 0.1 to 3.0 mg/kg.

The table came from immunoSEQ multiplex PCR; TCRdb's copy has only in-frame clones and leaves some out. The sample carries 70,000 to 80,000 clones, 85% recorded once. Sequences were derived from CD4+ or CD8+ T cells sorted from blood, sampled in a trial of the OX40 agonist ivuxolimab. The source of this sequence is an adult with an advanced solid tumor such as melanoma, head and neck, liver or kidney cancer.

The CDR3 here is CASSLGQSEAFF. In DNA form, the CDR3 reads TGCGCCAGCAGCTTGGGTCAGAGTGAAGCTTTCTTT. The chain is built from TRBV5-1 and TRBJ1-1, with D unclear. The CDR3 has 12 residues. Germline V CDR1 and CDR2: SGHRS, YFSETQ. Trimming took off 0 bases at V and 7 bases at J, with 7 bases between the two ends.